These 27 T cell receptor beta chains share one sample of origin, sequenced in a study of T cell responses to AZD1222 COVID-19 vaccine. TCRdb's table, derived via immunoSEQ multiplex PCR, lists solely in-frame clones and lacks some. The sample records over 150,000 clones, about nine tenths being singletons. The specimen comprised peripheral blood, sampled on day 0 of AZD1222 vaccination. These TCRs come from an adult in good health.

The chain couples TRBV5-1 to TRBJ2-3; D is possibly TRBD2 (6 bases). Deletions cut 4 bases from V and 2 bases from J, with 11 bases between. The germline CDR1 and CDR2 sequences are SGHRS and YFSETQ. The CDR3 totals 14 residues. CDR3 protein: CASSRGLDTDTQYF. For the CDR3, the DNA is TGCGCCAGCAGCCGGGGACTTGACACAGATACGCAGTATTTT.

V is TRBV28 and J is TRBJ1-2, with D possibly being TRBD1 (5 bases). V was clipped by 8 bases and J by 1 base, with 11 bases between them. This CDR3 is built from 13 residues. Looked up from germline, CDR1 is MDHEN and CDR2 is SYDVKM. The CDR3 bases are TGTGCCAGCGGGGACTCCTATAACTATGGCTACACCTTC. As protein: CASGDSYNYGYTF.

V and J are TRBV28 and TRBJ1-5; D ambiguous. Trimming took 7 bases from V and 6 from J, leaving 19 bases between them. The V gene's germline CDR1 is MDHEN and CDR2 SYDVKM. CDR3 length equals 15 residues. CDR3 DNA: TGTGCCAGCACCGCGGAGGATGCCGAGTTTCAGCCCCAGCATTTT. Its translation is CASTAEDAEFQPQHF.

The rearrangement links TRBV29-1 to TRBJ1-1; D is perhaps TRBD1 (6 bases). CDR1 and CDR2 from the germline V gene are SQVTM and ANQGSEA. The V and J ends lost 5 bases and 4 bases respectively, with 14 bases between them. This CDR3 has 13 amino acids. The DNA of the CDR3 is TGCAGCGTTCTCCTACAGGGTGGCACTGAAGCTTTCTTT. Residues: CSVLLQGGTEAFF.

V usage is TRBV7-2 and J usage is TRBJ2-5; TRBD1 is a possible D gene (6 bases). V lost 0 bases, J lost 5 bases, and 10 bases lay in between. The CDR3 has 14 residues. Germline V gives CDR1 SGHTA, CDR2 FQGNSA. CDR3 in amino acids: CASSLARGGETQYF. Here the CDR3 DNA reads TGTGCCAGCAGCTTAGCCAGGGGCGGCGAGACCCAGTACTTC.

The chain joins TRBV6-4 to TRBJ1-1; 9 bases are shared with TRBD1. The V segment lost 4 bases and the J segment 11 bases; nucleotides outside the gene matches: 11. CDR3 length: 14 amino acids. Per germline, CDR1 MRHNA and CDR2 SNTAGT. DNA of the CDR3: TGTGCCAGCAGTGGCAACAGGGGGCAGATGGGGGCTTTCTTT. Translating it yields CASSGNRGQMGAFF.

The V gene is TRBV6-5, the J gene TRBJ1-1; possibly TRBD1 for D (6 bases). Trimming pared 6 bases from V and 4 bases from J, leaving 12 bases between. Germline CDR1 and CDR2: MNHEY and SVGAGI. This CDR3 region has 13 residues. The DNA for the CDR3 is TGTGCCAGCAGCGTGGACAGACGCACTGAAGCTTTCTTT. As protein: CASSVDRRTEAFF.

The chain uses TRBV24-1 and TRBJ1-2, with 7 bases matching TRBD1. Germline assignment: CDR1 KGHDR and CDR2 SFDVKD. The length of the CDR3 is 13 residues. V lost 6 bases and J lost 5; bases outside the gene matches: 5. DNA of the CDR3: TGTGCCACCAGTACCGGGACAGAGTATGGCTACACCTTC. This sequence encodes CATSTGTEYGYTF.

The V and J genes are TRBV4-1 and TRBJ1-2, with 8 bases fitting TRBD1. The CDR3 length is 14 residues. Germline V gives CDR1 MGHRA, CDR2 YSYEKL. V lost 3 bases, J lost 5 bases, and 5 bases stayed unmatched. The CDR3, as DNA: TGCGCCAGCAGCCAGGAACAGGGGGTATATGGCTACACCTTC. It encodes CASSQEQGVYGYTF.

The rearrangement uses TRBV10-3 and TRBJ2-5; D remains unclear. The length of the CDR3 is 11 residues. V was shortened by 5 bases and J by 3 bases, with 4 bases between the two germline ends. The germline CDR1 and CDR2 sequences are ENHRY and SYGVKD. CDR3 nucleotide sequence: TGTGCCATCAGTTCCGAAGAGACCCAGTACTTC. It translates to CAISSEETQYF.

V usage is TRBV10-1 and J usage is TRBJ1-2; D unclear. The CDR3 has 9 residues. Looked up from germline, CDR1 is WNHNN and CDR2 is SYGVQD (reference sequence). The V end lost 7 bases, the J end lost 7 bases, and 4 bases lay between the germline ends. CDR3 DNA sequence: TGCGCCAGCAACGGTGGCTACACCTTC. Protein product: CASNGGYTF.

This chain uses TRBV18 with TRBJ1-1; D uncertain. Germline CDR1 and CDR2: KGHSH and LQKENI. V lost 5 bases to trimming and J lost 5 bases, with 15 bases between them. The CDR3 loop spans 14 amino acids. The CDR3 spells CASSEFGGRTEAFF. In nucleotides, the CDR3 is TGTGCCAGCTCAGAGTTCGGAGGGAGGACTGAAGCTTTCTTT.

This clone was counted only a few times. The chain employs TRBV19 and TRBJ2-1; D gene ambiguous. This CDR3 region has 14 residues. Germline lookup yields CDR1 LNHDA and CDR2 SQIVND (reference sequence). V was pared by 2 bases and J by 7 bases, with 12 bases between. This chain's CDR3 is CASSIYNSQNEQFF. In DNA, the CDR3 is TGTGCCAGTAGTATATATAACAGCCAAAATGAGCAGTTCTTC.

This chain connects TRBV11-1 to TRBJ1-2; possible D gene TRBD1, 5 bases. Trimming shortened V by 6 bases and J by 5 bases, and 19 bases separated the two germline ends. The V gene's germline CDR1 is SGHAT and CDR2 FQDESV (reference sequence). The CDR3 spans 15 residues. The CDR3 nucleotides are TGTGCCAGCAGTTGGGGACGGGGGAACCAATATGGCTACACCTTC. Protein product: CASSWGRGNQYGYTF.

The chain combines TRBV5-8 with TRBJ1-2; D is undetermined. CDR3 length: 13 residues. The germline V gene has CDR1 SGHTS and CDR2 YDEGEE. V gave up 0 bases and J gave up 5 bases, with 8 bases separating them. The CDR3 region has the DNA TGTGCCAGCAGCTTGGTTGGTGATTATGGCTACACCTTC. This sequence encodes CASSLVGDYGYTF. The full variable domain, in which reference TRBV5-8 and TRBJ1-2 provide the parts outside the CDR3, is EAGVTQSPTHLIKTRGQQATLRCSPISGHTSVYWYQQALGLGLQFLLWYDEGEERNRGNFPPRFSGRQFPNYSSELNVNALELEDSALYLCASSLVGDYGYTFGSGTRLTVV.

The chain couples TRBV18 to TRBJ1-6; no clear D gene. Trimming took off 0 bases at V and 2 bases at J, with 14 bases between the two ends. Germline assignment: CDR1 KGHSH and CDR2 LQKENI. There are 18 residues in the CDR3. The CDR3 region has the DNA TGTGCCAGCTCACCACCGGGGTTAGGAGCAGCCTATAATTCACCCCTCCACTTT. Protein sequence: CASSPPGLGAAYNSPLHF.

V and J are TRBV21-1 and TRBJ2-1; the table's D call, TRBD1, has no DNA check behind it. TRBV21-1 is deemed a pseudogene. CDR3 length: 17 residues. Here the CDR3 DNA reads TGTGCCAGCAGCAAAGACCTTGACAGGAACCCCTACAATGAGCAGTTCTTC. As protein: CASSKDLDRNPYNEQFF.

The chain is built from TRBV11-2 and TRBJ2-3; 16 bases map to TRBD2. The trim removed 5 bases at V and 5 bases at J, leaving 13 bases unmatched. In germline, CDR1 is SGHAT, CDR2 FQNNGV. The CDR3 runs to 19 residues. The CDR3 protein is CASSPTPGLAGGPVDTQYF. The CDR3 coding sequence is TGTGCCAGCAGCCCAACCCCGGGACTAGCGGGGGGGCCAGTAGATACGCAGTATTTT.

V is TRBV28 and J is TRBJ1-2; 8 bases are a match to TRBD1. V lost 6 bases, J lost 4 bases, and 10 bases stayed unmatched. This CDR3 region has 15 residues. Germline CDR1 and CDR2: MDHEN and SYDVKM. The CDR3 region is CASSLSDRVSYGYTF. CDR3 coding DNA: TGTGCCAGCAGCCTATCGGACAGGGTGAGCTATGGCTACACCTTC.

J is TRBJ2-5 and V is TRBV4-1; possible D gene TRBD1, 6 bases. The V end was cut by 3 bases, the J end by 7 bases, with 24 bases between. In germline, CDR1 is MGHRA, CDR2 YSYEKL. This CDR3 contains 17 residues. In DNA form, the CDR3 reads TGCGCCAGCAGCCAGCCTCACCAGACAGGTTCGACCTGGACCCAGTACTTC. This encodes CASSQPHQTGSTWTQYF.

This chain joins TRBV27 and TRBJ1-6; D is possibly TRBD1 (6 bases). The CDR3 covers 14 residues. V lost 2 bases, J lost 8 bases, and 10 bases lay in between. Germline CDR1 reads MNHEY; CDR2 reads SMNVEV (reference sequence). For the CDR3, the DNA is TGTGCCAGCAGTTTAGTGGCAGGGGATTCACCCCTCCACTTT. The encoded protein is CASSLVAGDSPLHF.

The rearrangement joins TRBV5-1 to TRBJ2-3; 7 bases are shared with TRBD1. Germline loops: CDR1 SGHRS, CDR2 YFSETQ. The CDR3 is made up of 15 amino acids. J lost 2 bases, V lost 0 bases, and 3 bases had no gene match. As DNA, the CDR3 is TGCGCCAGCAGCTTGGGGGGGACAGTCACAGATACGCAGTATTTT. It is translated as CASSLGGTVTDTQYF.

The chain combines TRBV6-5 with TRBJ1-5; a weak D match, TRBD1 (6 bases). Between the trimmed V and J ends, which lost 6 bases and 2 bases, there was a span of 14 bases. The CDR3 spans 15 residues. Germline CDR1 is MNHEY and CDR2 is SVGAGI. As DNA, the CDR3 is TGTGCCAGCAGCACAGACAGGTCTGGCAATCAGCCCCAGCATTTT. It specifies CASSTDRSGNQPQHF.

The rearrangement links TRBV10-3 to TRBJ1-2; TRBD1 aligns across 12 bases. Germline V CDR1 and CDR2: ENHRY, SYGVKD. The length of the CDR3 is 13 residues. V dropped 7 bases and J dropped 8; count of bases not matched to a gene: 5. This CDR3 is CAITGQGANGYTF. DNA of the CDR3: TGTGCCATCACGGGACAGGGGGCGAACGGCTACACCTTC.

The chain joins TRBV15 to TRBJ1-5; possibly TRBD1 for D (5 bases). This CDR3 spans 14 amino acids. Between the trimmed V and J ends, which lost 4 bases and 5 bases, there was a span of 12 bases. Germline V CDR1 and CDR2: LNHNV, YYDKDF (reference sequence). CDR3 DNA: TGTGCCACCAGCACTCGGGCAGGGCATCAGCCCCAGCATTTT. Translation gives CATSTRAGHQPQHF.

In DNA, the CDR3 is TGTGCCAGCAGCTCGCAGGGTGAAACTGAAGCTTTCTTT. This translates into CASSSQGETEAFF. The chain employs TRBV7-2 and TRBJ1-1; weak D call: TRBD1 (5 bases). Germline CDR1 and CDR2: SGHTA and FQGNSA. The CDR3 spans 13 residues. V dropped 4 bases and J dropped 5 bases, with 11 bases sitting between them.

The table lists this clone with a count of one. In DNA, the CDR3 is TGTGCCAGCAGCCAGGACAGGGGGCTTGAAGCTTTCTTT. This gives the protein CASSQDRGLEAFF. The chain combines TRBV5-8 with TRBJ1-1; 11 bases line up with TRBD1. From germline, CDR1 is SGHTS and CDR2 YDEGEE. The CDR3 has 13 residues. J was trimmed by 7 bases and V by 4 bases; bases with no gene match: 3.